Listed below are T cell receptor beta chains from one sample, sequenced in a study of T cell responses to AZD1222 COVID-19 vaccine. Libraries were prepared by immunoSEQ multiplex PCR; TCRdb keeps only in-frame clonotypes and omits some of them. Counted here are 60,000 to 80,000 clones, 70% to 90% occurring once; the ten biggest clones make up 4.5% to 5.5%. The material sequenced was peripheral blood, taken on day 0 of AZD1222 vaccination. The receptors originated from an adult in good health. Each CDR3 is given with its conserved first and last residue. The D gene is left open where the match is weak. The size entry is marked missing in some rows and otherwise reads once, few, many or a size class.

CDR3nt: TGTGCCAGCAGCTTAGGACAGGGGGTTGAAAAACTGTTTTTT
CDR3aa: CASSLGQGVEKLFF
v_gene: TRBV7-9
abundance: .
d_gene: TRBD1
j_gene: TRBJ1-4

CDR3nt: TGTGCCAGCAGCCCTGGGGGGACAAATAATCAGCCCCAGCATTTT
CDR3aa: CASSPGGTNNQPQHF
v_gene: TRBV2
abundance: .
d_gene: .
j_gene: TRBJ1-5

CDR3nt: TGTGCCAGCAGCCACTCGGACCGGAATGAGCAGTTCTTC
CDR3aa: CASSHSDRNEQFF
v_gene: TRBV3-1/TRBV3-2
abundance: .
d_gene: .
j_gene: TRBJ2-1

CDR3nt: TGTGCCAGCAGCTTAACGGGGCAGGGTGTGGACAATGAGCAGTTCTTC
CDR3aa: CASSLTGQGVDNEQFF
v_gene: TRBV7-3
abundance: .
d_gene: .
j_gene: TRBJ2-1

CDR3nt: TGTGCCAGCAGTTCCCGAGAATTCGGAGTGAACACTGAAGCTTTCTTT
CDR3aa: CASSSREFGVNTEAFF
v_gene: TRBV6-5
abundance: .
d_gene: .
j_gene: TRBJ1-1

CDR3nt: TGCGCCAGCAGCCAAGATGGTGAGGACGGAACCAATCAGCCCCAGCATTTT
CDR3aa: CASSQDGEDGTNQPQHF
v_gene: TRBV4-1
abundance: .
d_gene: .
j_gene: TRBJ1-5

CDR3nt: TGTGCCAGCAGCCACTTGACAGGACTTAGCACAGATACGCAGTATTTT
CDR3aa: CASSHLTGLSTDTQYF
v_gene: TRBV14
abundance: .
d_gene: .
j_gene: TRBJ2-3

CDR3nt: TGTGCCAGCAGCTTACGGTGGACCGGGGAGCTGTTTTTT
CDR3aa: CASSLRWTGELFF
v_gene: TRBV7-8
abundance: .
d_gene: .
j_gene: TRBJ2-2

CDR3nt: TGTGCCAGCACCTACCGGGGGGAGGGATACTACACCTTC
CDR3aa: CASTYRGEGYYTF
v_gene: TRBV12-3/TRBV12-4
abundance: .
d_gene: .
j_gene: TRBJ1-2

CDR3nt: TGCGCCAGCAGCTGGGACAGGGAGTACGGGGAGCTGTTTTTT
CDR3aa: CASSWDREYGELFF
v_gene: TRBV5-1
abundance: .
d_gene: TRBD1
j_gene: TRBJ2-2

CDR3nt: TGTGCCAGCACCCACAGGGCCTTGGGTGAAAAACTGTTTTTT
CDR3aa: CASTHRALGEKLFF
v_gene: TRBV3-1/TRBV3-2
abundance: .
d_gene: .
j_gene: TRBJ1-4

CDR3nt: TGTGCCAGCAGAGGGGACAGGGGCATCAATCAGCCCCAGCATTTT
CDR3aa: CASRGDRGINQPQHF
v_gene: TRBV2
abundance: .
d_gene: TRBD1
j_gene: TRBJ1-5

CDR3nt: TGTGCCAGCAGGGCGGGGGGCGTCACCTACAATGAGCAGTTCTTC
CDR3aa: CASRAGGVTYNEQFF
v_gene: TRBV2
abundance: .
d_gene: TRBD2
j_gene: TRBJ2-1

CDR3nt: TGTGCCAGCAGTGAATGGGATGGGGGTAATTCACCCCTCCACTTT
CDR3aa: CASSEWDGGNSPLHF
v_gene: TRBV6-1
abundance: .
d_gene: .
j_gene: TRBJ1-6

CDR3nt: TGTGCCAGCAGCGACGGGACGGTGAACACTGAAGCTTTCTTT
CDR3aa: CASSDGTVNTEAFF
v_gene: TRBV5-8
abundance: .
d_gene: .
j_gene: TRBJ1-1

CDR3nt: TGCGCCAGCAGCTTTGGCACAGCAACTAATGAAAAACTGTTTTTT
CDR3aa: CASSFGTATNEKLFF
v_gene: TRBV5-1
abundance: .
d_gene: .
j_gene: TRBJ1-4

CDR3nt: TGTGCCAGCAGTTCCCTGGGGCAGGGGAACTATGGCTACACCTTC
CDR3aa: CASSSLGQGNYGYTF
v_gene: TRBV6-5
abundance: once
d_gene: .
j_gene: TRBJ1-2

CDR3nt: TGTGCCAGCAGTTCGTGGGGGTTGAACACTGAAGCTTTCTTT
CDR3aa: CASSSWGLNTEAFF
v_gene: TRBV27
abundance: .
d_gene: .
j_gene: TRBJ1-1

CDR3nt: TGTGCCAGCTCACCCGACTACCAAACAGGGGAGCAGTACTTC
CDR3aa: CASSPDYQTGEQYF
v_gene: TRBV18
abundance: .
d_gene: .
j_gene: TRBJ2-7

CDR3nt: TGCGCCAGCAGCTTGGGGGGATTCTCTGGGGCCAACGTCCTGACTTTC
CDR3aa: CASSLGGFSGANVLTF
v_gene: TRBV5-1
abundance: once
d_gene: .
j_gene: TRBJ2-6

CDR3nt: TGTGCCAGCGGTTCCACAGATACGCAGTATTTT
CDR3aa: CASGSTDTQYF
v_gene: TRBV27
abundance: .
d_gene: .
j_gene: TRBJ2-3

CDR3nt: TGCGCCAGCAGCTCAGGCCTAGGGGACTATGGCTACACCTTC
CDR3aa: CASSSGLGDYGYTF
v_gene: TRBV5-1
abundance: .
d_gene: .
j_gene: TRBJ1-2

CDR3nt: TGTGCCACCAGCAGAGGGACAGGGAACACTGAAGCTTTCTTT
CDR3aa: CATSRGTGNTEAFF
v_gene: TRBV15
abundance: .
d_gene: TRBD1
j_gene: TRBJ1-1

CDR3nt: TGTGCCAGCAGCTCCATCCTCTACGAGCAGTACTTC
CDR3aa: CASSSILYEQYF
v_gene: TRBV13
abundance: medium-sized
d_gene: .
j_gene: TRBJ2-7

CDR3nt: TGTGCCAGCAGCCCCACGGGCGGTCGAGCTAACTATGGCTACACCTTC
CDR3aa: CASSPTGGRANYGYTF
v_gene: TRBV7-9
abundance: .
d_gene: .
j_gene: TRBJ1-2

CDR3nt: TGCAGCGTTGAAACGGGTTTCAAGGTCGATGAGCAGTTCTTC
CDR3aa: CSVETGFKVDEQFF
v_gene: TRBV29-1
abundance: .
d_gene: .
j_gene: TRBJ2-1

CDR3nt: TGTGCCAGCAGCTCCGGACAGGCTAACTATGGCTACACCTTC
CDR3aa: CASSSGQANYGYTF
v_gene: TRBV7-9
abundance: .
d_gene: TRBD1
j_gene: TRBJ1-2

CDR3nt: TGCAGCGTTACCACAGGGATAGGGAATGAGCAGTTCTTC
CDR3aa: CSVTTGIGNEQFF
v_gene: TRBV29-1
abundance: .
d_gene: .
j_gene: TRBJ2-1

CDR3nt: TGTGCCAGCAGCCAAGATCTAGGGTTTAACTATGGCTACACCTTC
CDR3aa: CASSQDLGFNYGYTF
v_gene: TRBV3-1/TRBV3-2
abundance: .
d_gene: .
j_gene: TRBJ1-2

CDR3nt: TGTGCCAGCAGCCAAGAAGGTGAAGCGGGGGACACCGGGGAGCTGTTTTTT
CDR3aa: CASSQEGEAGDTGELFF
v_gene: TRBV3-1/TRBV3-2
abundance: once
d_gene: TRBD2
j_gene: TRBJ2-2

CDR3nt: TGTGCCAGCAGCCAAGAACGGAGGGTAGGTCTATACGAGCAGTACTTC
CDR3aa: CASSQERRVGLYEQYF
v_gene: TRBV14
abundance: .
d_gene: .
j_gene: TRBJ2-7

CDR3nt: TGTGCCAGCAGCCAACCCCGTCTGCGGGGCACCGGGGAGCTGTTTTTT
CDR3aa: CASSQPRLRGTGELFF
v_gene: TRBV3-1/TRBV3-2
abundance: .
d_gene: .
j_gene: TRBJ2-2